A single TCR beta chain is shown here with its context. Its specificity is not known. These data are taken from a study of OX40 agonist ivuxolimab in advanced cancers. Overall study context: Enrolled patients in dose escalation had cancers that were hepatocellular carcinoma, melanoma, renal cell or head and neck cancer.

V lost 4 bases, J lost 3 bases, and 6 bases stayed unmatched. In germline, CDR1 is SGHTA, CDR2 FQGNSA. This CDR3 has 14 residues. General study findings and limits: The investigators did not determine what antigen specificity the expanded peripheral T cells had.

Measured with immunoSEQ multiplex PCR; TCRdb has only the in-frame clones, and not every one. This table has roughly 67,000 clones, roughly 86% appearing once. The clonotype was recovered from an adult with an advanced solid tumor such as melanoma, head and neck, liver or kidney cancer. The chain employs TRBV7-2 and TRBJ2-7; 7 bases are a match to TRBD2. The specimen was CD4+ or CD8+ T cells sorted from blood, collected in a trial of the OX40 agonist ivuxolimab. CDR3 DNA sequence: TGTGCCAGCAGCTACACCGGGACTATCTACGAGCAGTACTTC. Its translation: CASSYTGTIYEQYF.